A selection of T cell receptor beta chains follows, all from one sample in a study of blood T cells in healthy people across ages. TCRdb processed the 5' RACE reads anew with MiXCR; each CDR3 protein has one entry. The profile shows about 1.6 million distinct CDR3 sequences, 34% of them singletons. Sequencing was carried out using blood. The receptors were gathered from a woman aged 25 to 45 in good health. CDR3s include the opening cysteine and the closing phenylalanine or tryptophan.

v_call	cdr3_length	cdr3_aa
TRBV28	12	CASTSGSSPLHF
TRBV5-4	16	CASSLGLAGGYREQFF
TRBV7-2	14	CASSPGGSRNTIYF
TRBV2	17	CASSEIGSLAGQETQYF
TRBV7-9	14	CASSSLGDQETQYF
TRBV20-1	16	CSARANLPGRGAEQYF
TRBV20-1	16	CSARGSAGRIYNEQFF
TRBV6-2/TRBV6-3	17	CASSYSAGGLTSSEQFF
TRBV15	16	CATSRDGVAGEETQYF
TRBV13	15	CASSLVAASYNEQFF
TRBV2	12	CASMRGNYGYTF
TRBV15	16	CATSSPAGGMTGELFF
TRBV10-3	13	CASSQGPDQPQHF
TRBV4-2	18	CASSHIPARDRGWDEQFF
TRBV7-3	13	CASSLSPTGGYTF
TRBV6-1	14	CASSDTGGIDGYTF
TRBV20-1	15	CSARDFGDFRYEQYF
TRBV20-1	14	CSATTRRDSYEQYF
TRBV29-1	13	CSGTGGTNTEAFF
TRBV3-1	16	CASRDSGTSGAREQFF
TRBV7-3	16	CASSAQPSGGANEQFF
TRBV20-1	18	CSARPISGLGLYTDTQYF
TRBV27	12	CASTTGGHEQYF
TRBV6-5	15	CASSYSTGNTGELFF
TRBV2	15	CASTRQAGVDNEQFF
TRBV5-1	15	CASSLAVGTEETQYF